This T cell receptor beta chain was identified in a study of T cell changes during pregnancy in multiple sclerosis. Assay used: immunoSEQ multiplex PCR; TCRdb lists only in-frame clones, some missing. The sample comprises 41,000 or so clones, 85% to 95% of which are singletons, and 6.5% to 7.5% rests with the top ten. Germline CDR1 and CDR2: LNHNV and YYDKDF (reference sequence). Between the trimmed V and J ends, which lost 5 bases and 1 base, there was a span of 9 bases. This CDR3 comprises 13 residues. This rearrangement joins TRBV15 to TRBJ2-7, with a tentative D call TRBD1 (6 bases). Material: CD8+ T cells from peripheral blood mononuclear cells, obtained in the third trimester of pregnancy. This clonotype originated in a female donor with multiple sclerosis, enrolled in a pregnancy study. The CDR3 DNA reads as TGTGCCACCAGCTTCGGACAGTCCTACGAGCAGTACTTC. Protein sequence: CATSFGQSYEQYF.